The 2 T cell receptor beta chains below all came from one sample that was sequenced in a study of OX40 agonist ivuxolimab in advanced cancers. This table comes from immunoSEQ multiplex PCR, and its TCRdb copy is limited to in-frame clones, with some not included. The table lists tens of thousands of clones, 84% of them singletons. The specimen comprised CD4+ or CD8+ T cells sorted from blood, sampled in a trial of the OX40 agonist ivuxolimab. These receptors came from an adult with an advanced solid tumor such as melanoma, head and neck, liver or kidney cancer.

J is TRBJ1-5 and V is TRBV6-6; D unresolved. This CDR3 is built from 12 residues. V shed 10 bases and J shed 5 bases, with 12 bases lying between them. CDR1 and CDR2 (germline): MNHNY, SVGAGI (reference sequence). The CDR3 here is CAIGPVHQPQHF. The DNA for the CDR3 is TGTGCCATCGGGCCGGTCCATCAGCCCCAGCATTTT.

The genes are TRBV5-8 and TRBJ2-1; 7 bases map to TRBD2. After removal of 4 bases from V and 9 bases from J, the junction contained 13 bases not matched to a gene. In germline, CDR1 is SGHTS, CDR2 YDEGEE. The CDR3 has 15 amino acids. CDR3 sequence: CASSPPGRAMGEQFF. The CDR3 nucleotides are TGTGCCAGCAGCCCACCAGGGAGGGCCATGGGTGAGCAGTTCTTC.